This TCR beta chain was retrieved from a study of beta chain features in type 1 diabetes. As regards this clone: The antigen is not known.

Sorting produced populations that all topped 95% purity. Regarding the study as a whole: There was a possibility that cDNA sequencing over-represented cells with high TCR expression. Moderately but significantly shorter TCRB CDR3s were found in Type 1 diabetes patients in all four CD4+ subsets.

Of the isolated RNA, all was reverse transcribed, and so the sequenced material was expressed TCRB transcripts. Each sample of naive, central memory or regulatory T cells had, on average, around 3.3 million reads. Here immunoSEQ multiplex PCR was the method, and the copy in TCRdb shows in-frame clones only, minus some. The table has fewer than 25,000 clones, 55% to 75% seen once. Trimming took 7 bases from V and 2 from J, leaving 12 bases between them. There are 15 residues in the CDR3. Looked up from germline, CDR1 is LNHDA and CDR2 is SQIVND (reference sequence). The TCR originated in a man aged 18 to 29 with type 1 diabetes. The gene calls are TRBV19 and TRBJ2-6; D is unresolved. The sequenced sample consisted of Tregs from blood. This chain's CDR3 is CASTTLAPGANVLTF. DNA for the CDR3: TGTGCCAGTACCACCCTGGCTCCTGGGGCCAACGTCCTGACTTTC.